This section outlines one T cell receptor beta chain sequence together with its context. Its antigen is as yet unknown. CDR3 length: 14 residues. Germline lookup yields CDR1 MDHEN and CDR2 SYDVKM. The sample is drawn from a study of blood T cells in healthy people across ages. Across the whole study: About one barcoded beta molecule per two T cells was captured by template switching. Whole-study results and caveats: Per million T cells, TCR beta diversity dropped about linearly as age rose.

Next came a second PCR, run for about 6 to 11 cycles, which used a sample-barcoded 5' primer along with a J-beta primer mix. TCRdb processed the 5' RACE reads anew with MiXCR; each CDR3 protein has one entry. The sample carries around 1,000,000 distinct CDR3 sequences, about 23% recorded once. Separately, the same data were catalogued under a study of T cells of mothers and their children.

The specimen was blood. The chain joins TRBV28 to TRBJ2-1; either TRBD1 or TRBD2 may fit D (5 bases each). The tail of the sequence fits TRBJ2-7 better, so the J call may be wrong. The clonotype was recovered from a girl aged 2-10 years in good health. CDR3 in amino acids: CASSPSGTFIGQYF. The CDR3 coding sequence is TGTGCCAGCAGTCCCTCCGGGACCTTCATTGGGCAGTACTTC.